This passage covers 22 T cell receptor beta chains from one sample sequenced in a study of T cell repertoires in cytomegalovirus infection. These TCRs are of unknown antigen specificity. TCRdb re-called the reads through MiXCR, storing one row per CDR3 protein. Of a few hundred thousand distinct CDR3 sequences listed, almost 40% are singletons. Sequenced material: cultured PBMCs, taken from culture after CMV antigen stimulation. The receptors come from a human donor in good health (CMV status not recorded). Some clones in this sample may be carry-over from other donors' samples.

The sample holds many counts of this clonotype. The gene calls are TRBV12-3 or TRBV12-4 and TRBJ2-7, with 11 bases identical to TRBD2. This CDR3 spans 14 amino acids. The junction had 4 bases not matched to a gene; V was cut back by 6 bases and J by 3 bases. The CDR3 spells CASSPTSGGYEQYF. CDR3 DNA: TGTGCCAGCAGCCCAACTAGCGGGGGCTACGAGCAGTACTTC.

This clonotype occurred a few times. The rearrangement links TRBV28 to TRBJ2-1; TRBD1 is a possible D gene (6 bases). With 6 bases removed from V and 6 bases from J, the gap between germline ends came to 18 bases. This CDR3 spans 15 amino acids. Germline V gene lookup returns CDR1 MDHEN and CDR2 SYDVKM. The CDR3 region has the DNA TGTGCCAGCAGAGACGCCGGGACAAGCCCCAATGAGCAGTTCTTC. It specifies CASRDAGTSPNEQFF.

This chain uses TRBV7-6 with TRBJ2-2, with D perhaps matching TRBD1 (5 bases). Trimming removed 4 bases at V and 3 bases at J, with 12 bases between. The CDR3 is 15 residues long. Looked up from germline, CDR1 is SGHVS and CDR2 is FNYEAQ. CDR3 bases: TGTGCCAGCAGCTCGCAGGGCACCTACACCGGGGAGCTGTTTTTT. This encodes CASSSQGTYTGELFF.

This clonotype was recorded a few times. The V call is TRBV2, the J call TRBJ2-2; 9 positions agree with TRBD2. V lost 4 bases to trimming and J lost 6 bases; unmatched junction nucleotides: 21. Germline CDR1 is SNHLY and CDR2 is FYNNEI. The CDR3 has 20 amino acids. The CDR3 DNA is TGTGCCAGCAGTGGGGGGACTAGCATCTCTCGGTGGGCTCGGGCCGGGGAGCTGTTTTTT. Translation gives CASSGGTSISRWARAGELFF. Variable domain in full (rest from reference TRBV2 and TRBJ2-2): EPEVTQTPSHQVTQMGQEVILRCVPISNHLYFYWYRQILGQKVEFLVSFYNNEISEKSEIFDDQFSVERPDGSNFTLKIRSTKLEDSAMYFCASSGGTSISRWARAGELFFGEGSRLTVL.

Many counts were recorded for this clonotype. This rearrangement joins TRBV19 to TRBJ1-5, with D tentatively TRBD1 (6 bases). Trimming took off 7 bases at V and 5 bases at J, with 18 bases between the two ends. The CDR3 loop spans 15 amino acids. Germline V CDR1 and CDR2: LNHDA, SQIVND (reference sequence). The CDR3 protein is CASTGTGSGDQPQHF. Here the CDR3 DNA reads TGTGCCAGTACGGGGACGGGGTCAGGGGATCAGCCCCAGCATTTT.

The chain has TRBV18 and TRBJ2-1; D may be TRBD2 (6 bases). The germline V gene has CDR1 KGHSH and CDR2 LQKENI. This CDR3 contains 13 residues. V was shortened by 5 bases and J by 10 bases, with 15 bases between the two germline ends. The CDR3 spells CASSAEGIGEQFF. Here the CDR3 DNA reads TGTGCCAGCTCAGCGGAGGGTATAGGGGAGCAGTTCTTC.

This clonotype has more than one count but fewer than ten. The J gene is TRBJ1-5, the V gene TRBV7-2; possible D gene TRBD1, 5 bases. V shed 1 base and J shed 7 bases, with 17 bases lying between them. The CDR3 sequence is 16 residues long. Germline V gene lookup returns CDR1 SGHTA and CDR2 FQGNSA. CDR3 in DNA: TGTGCCAGCAGCTTAGGCGGGGACGCCTGGGGACAGCCCCAGCATTTT. It is translated as CASSLGGDAWGQPQHF.

This clonotype was counted a few times. The chain carries TRBV7-2 and TRBJ1-2, with D possibly being TRBD1 (5 bases). The V gene's germline CDR1 is SGHTA and CDR2 FQGNSA. This CDR3 comprises 16 residues. Between the trimmed V and J ends, which lost 1 base and 7 bases, there was a span of 19 bases. The CDR3 DNA reads as TGTGCCAGCAGCTTAGGCCCAGGGATGAGTGGGGGTGGCTACACCTTC. Amino acid sequence: CASSLGPGMSGGGYTF.

Details on this clonotype: Mismatch with germline at one junction end may stem from a read error. The chain recombines TRBV5-1 with TRBJ2-2, with TRBD2 identical over 13 bases. CDR1 and CDR2 (germline): SGHRS, YFSETQ. The CDR3 is made up of 15 amino acids. CDR3 bases: TGCGCCAGCAACCAACTAGCGGGAGGGCCCGGGGAGCTGATTTTT. The encoded protein is CASNQLAGGPGELIF.

The chain carries TRBV7-2 and TRBJ2-3, with TRBD2 matching 8 bases. The V segment lost 6 bases and the J segment 0 bases; nucleotides outside the gene matches: 14. Germline V lookup: CDR1 SGHTA, CDR2 FQGNSA. The CDR3 sequence is 18 residues long. CDR3: CASSYRGGRGVSTDTQYF. In DNA form, the CDR3 reads TGTGCCAGCAGTTATAGGGGGGGGCGGGGGGTTAGCACAGATACGCAGTATTTT.

The sample holds a few counts of this clonotype. This chain connects TRBV20-1 to TRBJ2-1; 10 bases are shared with TRBD2. The CDR3 spans 16 residues. With 5 bases clipped from V and 6 bases from J, the junction kept 13 bases outside the gene matches. The germline CDR1 and CDR2 sequences are DFQATT and SNEGSKA (reference sequence). CDR3 nucleotide sequence: TGCAGTGCTGACGGGGAAGCTAGCGGGGGTCGCAATGAGCAGTTCTTC. Translated, it gives CSADGEASGGRNEQFF.

This clonotype occurred a few times. This chain uses TRBV28 with TRBJ2-7; TRBD1 aligns across 7 bases. V was pared by 3 bases and J by 2 bases, with 4 bases of the junction left unmatched. Germline V gene lookup returns CDR1 MDHEN and CDR2 SYDVKM. The CDR3 sequence is 14 residues long. CDR3 region: CASSFGQATYEQYF. In nucleotides, the CDR3 is TGTGCCAGCAGTTTCGGACAGGCGACCTACGAGCAGTACTTC.

This clonotype was counted only a few times. This chain links TRBV7-8 with TRBJ2-5; D not resolved. The germline V gene has CDR1 SGHVS and CDR2 FQNEAQ. This CDR3 contains 12 residues. Trimming removed 4 bases at V and 5 bases at J, with 8 bases between. CDR3 bases: TGTGCCAGCAGCTCCCCCCGGGAGACCCAGTACTTC. Protein: CASSSPRETQYF.

This clonotype was recorded a few times. This chain links TRBV28 with TRBJ2-7; D is perhaps TRBD1 (6 bases). The CDR3 has 14 residues. V was clipped by 1 base and J by 0 bases, with 7 bases between them. Germline-derived CDR1 and CDR2 are MDHEN and SYDVKM. The CDR3 loop reads CASSLSDSSYEQYF. DNA of the CDR3: TGTGCCAGCAGTTTATCGGACAGCTCCTACGAGCAGTACTTC.

This clonotype has more than one count but fewer than ten. This chain uses TRBV6-2 or TRBV6-3 with TRBJ2-3; 10 nucleotides agree with TRBD2. The germline CDR1 and CDR2 sequences are MNHEY and SVGEGT. V shed 6 bases and J 2 bases; nucleotides not matched to a gene: 5. The CDR3 loop spans 15 amino acids. The CDR3 DNA reads as TGTGCCAGCAGACGACTAGCGGGCCCCACAGATACGCAGTATTTT. Protein sequence: CASRRLAGPTDTQYF.

This clonotype was found many times. This chain uses TRBV7-2 with TRBJ2-1; 11 bases are shared with TRBD2. V was pared by 0 bases and J by 5 bases, with 6 bases of the junction left unmatched. Germline CDR1 reads SGHTA; CDR2 reads FQGNSA. This CDR3 comprises 17 residues. The CDR3 sequence: CASSLAPTSGVHNEQFF. CDR3 nucleotides: TGTGCCAGCAGCTTAGCGCCGACTAGCGGGGTTCACAATGAGCAGTTCTTC.

The rearrangement joins TRBV11-3 to TRBJ2-1; the D gene could be TRBD1 or TRBD2 (5 bases each). Germline CDR1 reads SGHNT; CDR2 reads YENEEA. V was cut by 0 bases and J by 0 bases, with 12 bases left in between. The CDR3 contains 17 residues. Here the CDR3 reads CASSLDRGSSSYNEQFF. The CDR3, as DNA: TGTGCCAGCAGCTTAGATCGGGGCAGTAGCTCCTACAATGAGCAGTTCTTC.

The chain employs TRBV7-2 and TRBJ1-6, with unresolved D. The CDR3 runs to 12 residues. V shed 5 bases and J shed 16 bases, with 15 bases lying between them. Germline V gene data show CDR1 as SGHTA and CDR2 as FQGNSA. Here the CDR3 DNA reads TGTGCCAGCAGCCTGGTTGGAGGACTTCTCCACTTT. It yields the protein CASSLVGGLLHF. Full variable domain (missing parts from reference TRBV7-2 and TRBJ1-6): GAGVSQSPSNKVTEKGKDVELRCDPISGHTALYWYRQSLGQGLEFLIYFQGNSAPDKSGLPSDRFSAERTGGSVSTLTIQRTQQEDSAVYLCASSLVGGLLHFGNGTRLTVT.

The chain uses TRBV20-1 and TRBJ1-5; D perhaps matches TRBD1 (5 bases). This CDR3 has 14 residues. Germline CDR1 and CDR2: DFQATT and SNEGSKA (reference sequence). V shed 6 bases and J shed 0 bases, with 12 bases lying between them. CDR3 nucleotides: TGCAGTGCAAGGGGAGCCAATAGCAATCAGCCCCAGCATTTT. It specifies CSARGANSNQPQHF.

The CDR3 spells CASSPQGAPSTDTQYF. Here the CDR3 DNA reads TGCGCCAGCAGCCCTCAGGGGGCACCTAGCACAGATACGCAGTATTTT. The rearrangement uses TRBV4-3 and TRBJ2-3; TRBD1 matches 8 bases. The germline CDR1 and CDR2 sequences are LGHNA and YSLEER. This CDR3 comprises 16 residues. V shed 4 bases and J 0 bases; nucleotides not matched to a gene: 6.

V usage is TRBV6-1 and J usage is TRBJ2-7; D remains ambiguous. Trimming stripped 7 bases from V and 0 bases from J, with 10 bases between. Looked up from germline, CDR1 is MNHNS and CDR2 is SASEGT. The CDR3 loop spans 13 amino acids. The CDR3 nucleotides are TGTGCCAGCAACTGGCTGAGCTCCTACGAGCAGTACTTC. The encoded protein is CASNWLSSYEQYF.

This clonotype was found a few times. The chain recombines TRBV6-1 with TRBJ2-3; the match to TRBD2 covers 9 bases. The CDR3 covers 15 residues. V lost 4 bases and J lost 8; bases outside the gene matches: 10. Per the germline V gene, CDR1 is MNHNS and CDR2 is SASEGT. The CDR3 DNA sequence: TGTGCCAGCAGTGGAGTAGCGGGAGATTCACGTACGCAGTATTTT. Protein product: CASSGVAGDSRTQYF.